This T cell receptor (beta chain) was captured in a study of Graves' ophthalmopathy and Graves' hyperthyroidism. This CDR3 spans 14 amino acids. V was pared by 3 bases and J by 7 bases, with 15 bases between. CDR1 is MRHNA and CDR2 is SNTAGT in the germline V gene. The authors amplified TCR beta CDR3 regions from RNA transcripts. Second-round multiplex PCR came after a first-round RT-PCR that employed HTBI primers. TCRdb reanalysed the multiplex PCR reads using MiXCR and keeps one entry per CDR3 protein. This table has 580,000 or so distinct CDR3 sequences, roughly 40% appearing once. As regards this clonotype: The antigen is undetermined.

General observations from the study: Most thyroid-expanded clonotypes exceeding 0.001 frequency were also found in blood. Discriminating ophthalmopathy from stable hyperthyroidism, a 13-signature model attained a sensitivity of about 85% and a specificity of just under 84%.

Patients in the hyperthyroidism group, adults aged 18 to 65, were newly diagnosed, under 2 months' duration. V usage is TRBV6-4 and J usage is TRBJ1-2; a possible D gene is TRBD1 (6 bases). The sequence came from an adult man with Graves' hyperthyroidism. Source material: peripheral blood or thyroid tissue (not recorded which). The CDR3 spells CASSESFRGVGYTF. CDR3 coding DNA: TGTGCCAGCAGTGAATCGTTCAGGGGAGTTGGCTACACCTTC.